This TCR beta chain appears in the sequencing data of a study of shared clonotypes between healthy human individuals (dated by TCRdb to about 2020). Notes on the research overall: Three men and two women, aged 18 to 49 years, made up the cohort. For each donor, CD4 naive and CD4 memory were each run on three plates, CD8 naive on two plates, and CD8 memory on one plate. To estimate repertoire size and how much clonotypes are shared between individuals, the study performed deep sequencing of blood TCR repertoires from a few healthy adults. Libraries were prepared and TCR repertoires were sequenced by different laboratories using diverse techniques, in order to increase sequencing depth and limit assay-specific biases. Per donor, leukapheresis produced somewhere between about 0.94 and 8.9 billion PBMCs.

TCR CDR3 regions were amplified from genomic DNA by multiplex PCR using the deep immunoSEQ assay. Genomic DNA extracted from each cell subset was distributed evenly over all wells of several immunoSEQ 96-well plates, and each plate served as one replicate. For sorted subsets, 150 to 250 ng of genomic DNA, equivalent to around 31,000 T cell genomes, went into each replicate PCR. Purified libraries were quantified with a Qubit 3.0 fluorometer, sized on a Bioanalyzer 2100, and re-quantified with the KAPA Library Quantification kit. Every immunoSEQ 96-well plate was sequenced on a dedicated single-read 150-cycle Illumina NextSeq 550 flow cell. Per the authors' processing: Because the immunoSEQ output held only junctional sequences and lacked quality scores, the filtering could not match the filtering applied to full-length reads. To assign V/J genes and CDR3, sequences were annotated against IMGT germline references using PyIR, a Python wrapper for IgBLAST v1.9. Reads were filtered out if the reads had weak V/J assignments (E-value above 1e-6), no CDR3, stop codons, out-of-frame junctions, or ambiguous translated residues. A V3J clonotype was defined by an identical inferred V gene, J gene, and CDR3 amino acid sequence. To compute the percentage overlap between repertoires, the number of shared unique clonotypes was divided by the size of the smaller repertoire. Three approaches were used to assess repertoire richness: RTK rarefaction, the Chao1 estimator, and Recon v2.1 estimates of unobserved clonotypes. Generation probabilities for all TCRbeta clonotypes obtained by the gDNA method from a handful of donors were computed using OLGA. Entries here come from immuneACCESS through TCRdb and include only in-frame sequences with V and J called. Some clones fail to appear in such tables; in the studies checked, an unresolved V gene covers under half of the shortfall, and the cause of the remainder is unknown. V, J and clone size are taken as reported in that table, and D and trimming were inferred from the DNA itself. In all, the sample holds around 2,000,000 clones, and roughly 91% of those were seen once. Around 1.7% of the sample belongs to the ten largest clones.

Overall results and qualifications from the work: Across four donors, about 4.5% of naive CD4, approximately 3.6% of naive CD8, roughly 2.3% of memory CD4, and roughly 0.41% of memory CD8 clonotypes were shared. Because the study included only a small number of donors, the genetic and exposure-history diversity represented was limited. Even with the large sequencing depth, rarefaction of the sorted-subset datasets indicated that sequencing was incomplete. Naive subsets generally had larger estimated clonotype richness than memory subsets did. Sampling was limited to blood, and TCR repertoires in tissue likely differ from TCR repertoires in blood. Pairwise subsampling led to the expectation that sequencing depth would affect the degree of clonotype sharing among donors. Higher generation probabilities were observed for clonotypes shared by all four sorted-subset donors than for non-shared clonotypes.

CD8 naive samples consisted of CD45RO-negative cells that were positively selected for CCR7, yielding a CD45RA+CCR7+ population without TemRA cells. Healthy HIV-negative adults with no recently reported acute infections or vaccinations were included as donors. All donors were Caucasian adults living in Nashville, Tennessee, USA. Blood was obtained by leukapheresis, after which PBMCs were separated by Ficoll-Histopaque density gradient centrifugation and cryopreserved in liquid nitrogen vapor phase. Analytical flow cytometry was used to check the purity and quantity of each magnetically sorted T cell population. Each sorted fraction had its genomic DNA isolated and then quantified by UV absorbance on a Nanodrop 2000c. Comment on this clone: Its antigen is currently not known. The sample holds no much larger clone one base away, and base qualities are not on file.

From the cysteine through the phenylalanine, the CDR3 covers 17 amino acids. The CDR3 DNA has 51 bases and is translated from base 1. The V end gives up 5 bases and the J end 0 bases, leaving 11 bases in the junction not matched to a gene. Sequences SGHVS (CDR1) and FNYEAQ (CDR2) are obtained from the germline V gene. Source material: naive CD8+ T cells from PBMCs. Read against the paper, the sample's cell subset or site label means: CD45RA+CCR7+. The receptor comes from a man in his late teens or twenties in good health. Some clones in this sample may be carry-over from other donors' samples. Recombination linked TRBV7-6 to TRBJ2-3, with 7 middle bases fitting TRBD1. The CDR3 corresponds to CASSPRLGQESTDTQYF. The nucleotides are TGTGCCAGCAGCCCGAGACTCGGACAGGAGAGCACAGATACGCAGTATTTT.